This entry lists 21 T cell receptor beta chains sequenced from one sample in a study of T-cell memory formation after mild COVID-19. TCRdb analysed the 5' RACE reads with MiXCR anew, one entry per CDR3 protein. The sample lists under 250,000 distinct CDR3 sequences, about 10% occurring once. Sequencing input: PBMCs or a T cell subset sorted from them (not recorded which). These receptors were collected from a man between 18 and 35 years old who had mild COVID-19 (a few samples of this study predate the infection). Cell type and time point are not known.

The rearrangement links TRBV20-1 to TRBJ2-2; D gene uncertain. This CDR3 has 14 amino acids. Trimming took 1 base from V and 3 from J, leaving 9 bases between them. From germline, CDR1 is DFQATT and CDR2 SNEGSKA (reference sequence). CDR3 coding DNA: TGCAGTGCTAGAGGTTGGGTTCACACCGGGGAGCTGTTTTTT. Its translation: CSARGWVHTGELFF.

This clonotype was recorded a few times. This chain uses TRBV7-6 with TRBJ2-1; 13 bases line up with TRBD2. CDR1 is SGHVS and CDR2 is FNYEAQ in the germline V gene. The CDR3 spans 20 residues. Trimming took 5 bases from V and 1 from J; bases not matched to a gene: 14. The CDR3 reads CASSVLAGGRILVSYNEQFF. In DNA, the CDR3 is TGTGCCAGCAGCGTACTAGCGGGGGGGCGAATTTTAGTATCCTACAATGAGCAGTTCTTC.

This clonotype was seen a few times. V and J are TRBV6-5 and TRBJ2-7, with D perhaps TRBD2 (6 bases). This CDR3 contains 15 residues. In germline, CDR1 is MNHEY, CDR2 SVGAGI. The V end was cut by 2 bases, the J end by 2 bases, with 13 bases between. The CDR3 region is CASSYGGTGTYEQYF. CDR3 sequence (DNA): TGTGCCAGCAGTTACGGGGGGACGGGCACCTACGAGCAGTACTTC.

This clonotype was found a few times. The V call is TRBV6-2 or TRBV6-3, the J call TRBJ2-7; D possibly corresponds to TRBD1 (6 bases). Per germline, CDR1 MNHEY and CDR2 SVGEGT. Deletions cut 2 bases from V and 3 bases from J, with 11 bases between. The CDR3 covers 14 residues. CDR3 amino acids: CASSYGGQNYEQYV. CDR3 nucleotides: TGTGCCAGCAGTTACGGTGGACAGAACTACGAGCAGTACGTC.

The chain carries TRBV12-3 or TRBV12-4 and TRBJ1-1; D call uncertain. Trimming pared 5 bases from V and 1 base from J, leaving 8 bases between. The CDR3 contains 13 residues. CDR3 sequence: CASSRAGNTEAFF. The CDR3 DNA is TGTGCCAGCAGTAGGGCGGGGAACACTGAAGCTTTCTTT.

V usage is TRBV7-2 and J usage is TRBJ2-5; no clear D gene. In germline, CDR1 is SGHTA, CDR2 FQGNSA. Trimming cost V 4 bases and J 6 bases, with 12 bases left between them. The CDR3 contains 13 residues. The CDR3, as DNA: TGTGCCAGCAGCTATGGGCCTAAACAGACCCAGTACTTC. Amino acid sequence: CASSYGPKQTQYF. Full variable domain (remainder filled in from reference TRBV7-2 and TRBJ2-5): GAGVSQSPSNKVTEKGKDVELRCDPISGHTALYWYRQSLGQGLEFLIYFQGNSAPDKSGLPSDRFSAERTGGSVSTLTIQRTQQEDSAVYLCASSYGPKQTQYFGPGTRLLVL.

This clonotype was seen more than once but under ten times. The chain links TRBV5-1 to TRBJ1-2, with 8 bases lining up with TRBD1. Trimming removed 4 bases from V and 3 bases from J; junction bases left unmatched: 8. The length of the CDR3 is 15 residues. In germline, CDR1 is SGHRS, CDR2 YFSETQ. CDR3: CASSKQTGEDYGYTF. CDR3 nucleotides: TGCGCCAGCAGCAAGCAGACAGGGGAAGACTATGGCTACACCTTC.

The CDR3 DNA is TGTGCCAGCAGTTACTGGCCTAGCGGGGCGTACCAAGAGACCCAGTACTTC. Translating it yields CASSYWPSGAYQETQYF. V usage is TRBV6-2 or TRBV6-3 and J usage is TRBJ2-5; 9 bases fit TRBD2. The CDR3 contains 17 residues. Per the germline V gene, CDR1 is MNHEY and CDR2 is SVGEGT. V gave up 1 base and J gave up 0 bases; unmatched junction bases: 6.

The rearrangement uses TRBV5-6 and TRBJ2-5; D not resolved. Per germline, CDR1 SGHDT and CDR2 YYEEEE. V was clipped by 0 bases and J by 6 bases, with 12 bases between them. The CDR3 runs to 14 residues. The CDR3 spells CASSLGISLQTQYF. CDR3 nucleotide sequence: TGTGCCAGCAGCTTGGGTATTAGCTTGCAGACCCAGTACTTC.

The chain couples TRBV5-4 to TRBJ2-3, with unresolved D. Germline-derived CDR1 and CDR2 are SGHNT and YYREEE (reference sequence). The CDR3 is made up of 13 amino acids. V was shortened by 2 bases and J by 5 bases, with 9 bases between the two germline ends. The CDR3 loop reads CASSLASIDTQYF. For the CDR3, the DNA is TGTGCCAGCAGCTTAGCTTCCATAGATACGCAGTATTTT.

This clonotype was counted ten times or more. The J gene is TRBJ1-2, the V gene TRBV5-1, with no clear D. The CDR3 has 13 amino acids. With 2 bases removed from V and 8 bases from J, the gap between germline ends came to 13 bases. Germline assignment: CDR1 SGHRS and CDR2 YFSETQ. CDR3 residues: CASSFGSVEGYTF. CDR3 nucleotides: TGCGCCAGCAGCTTCGGGTCTGTGGAGGGCTACACCTTC.

This clonotype was recorded a few times. This chain connects TRBV9 to TRBJ1-4, with no clear D. V was trimmed by 2 bases and J by 6 bases, leaving 11 bases between them. Germline-derived CDR1 and CDR2 are SGDLS and YYNGEE. The CDR3 runs 14 residues. For the CDR3, the DNA is TGTGCCAGCAGCGTGGGGATAGAGGATGAAAAACTGTTTTTT. Translating it yields CASSVGIEDEKLFF.

This clonotype was counted a few times. V and J are TRBV9 and TRBJ1-1; D uncertain. The V and J ends lost 3 bases and 3 bases respectively, with 9 bases between them. CDR1 is SGDLS and CDR2 is YYNGEE in the germline V gene. The CDR3 runs 13 residues. The CDR3 here is CASSEADHTEAFF. CDR3 coding DNA: TGTGCCAGCAGCGAGGCAGACCACACTGAAGCTTTCTTT.

This clonotype was recorded a few times. One end of the junction fails to match germline, which may point to a read error. The chain is built from TRBV18 and TRBJ1-1, with D unclear. The CDR3 sequence is 18 residues long. Germline lookup yields CDR1 KGHSH and CDR2 LQKENI. CDR3 nucleotide sequence: TGTGCCAGCTCACCACGCGGTAGTAAGGAAACCAGTGGCTCTAGGTTGACCTTT. This translates into CASSPRGSKETSGSRLTF.

The chain carries TRBV6-5 and TRBJ2-7, with 8 bases lining up with TRBD1. Germline lookup yields CDR1 MNHEY and CDR2 SVGAGI. This CDR3 spans 12 amino acids. J was trimmed by 6 bases and V by 10 bases; bases with no gene match: 8. CDR3 nucleotides: TGTGCCACCATCAAACAGGGGGGCGAGCAGTACTTC. It codes for CATIKQGGEQYF.

This clonotype was observed a few times. The chain recombines TRBV7-2 with TRBJ2-3; no definite D call. Germline V gene data show CDR1 as SGHTA and CDR2 as FQGNSA. Deletions cut 5 bases from V and 4 bases from J, with 16 bases between. CDR3 size: 15 residues. CDR3 nucleotides: TGTGCCAGCAGCACACCCGGCAACCTCGCAGATACGCAGTATTTT. The encoded protein is CASSTPGNLADTQYF. The whole variable domain, remainder taken from reference TRBV7-2 and TRBJ2-3, is GAGVSQSPSNKVTEKGKDVELRCDPISGHTALYWYRQSLGQGLEFLIYFQGNSAPDKSGLPSDRFSAERTGGSVSTLTIQRTQQEDSAVYLCASSTPGNLADTQYFGPGTRLTVL.

Many counts were recorded for this clonotype. The chain employs TRBV12-3 or TRBV12-4 and TRBJ1-4; D is uncertain. Trimming shortened V by 3 bases and J by 3 bases, and 8 bases separated the two germline ends. The CDR3 has 14 residues. Written as DNA, the CDR3 is TGTGCCAGCAGTTTCTCCGCGGCTAATGAAAAACTGTTTTTT. It codes for CASSFSAANEKLFF.

V usage is TRBV5-1 and J usage is TRBJ1-3; D gene ambiguous. The CDR3 is made up of 16 amino acids. The germline V gene has CDR1 SGHRS and CDR2 YFSETQ. V shed 2 bases and J shed 0 bases, with 12 bases lying between them. The CDR3 DNA reads as TGCGCCAGCAGCTTTTGGTTCCGGGTCTCTGGAAACACCATATATTTT. It codes for CASSFWFRVSGNTIYF.

This clonotype has a count of ten or more. The V and J genes are TRBV5-1 and TRBJ1-2; 8 nucleotides match TRBD1. CDR1 is SGHRS and CDR2 is YFSETQ in the germline V gene. This CDR3 is built from 15 residues. The junction had 8 bases not matched to a gene; V was cut back by 4 bases and J by 3 bases. The CDR3 region is CASSTLSTGDYGYTF. CDR3 nucleotide sequence: TGCGCCAGCAGCACCCTCTCGACAGGGGACTATGGCTACACCTTC.

This clonotype has more than one count but fewer than ten. CDR3 bases: TGTGCCATCAGTGAAGAGCAGAGCACAGATACGCAGTATTTT. Its translation: CAISEEQSTDTQYF. The gene calls are TRBV10-3 and TRBJ2-3; no reliable D call. The V end was cut by 3 bases, the J end by 0 bases, with 7 bases between. CDR1 is ENHRY, CDR2 SYGVKD, per germline. CDR3 size: 14 residues.

This rearrangement joins TRBV7-9 to TRBJ2-7; a possible D gene is TRBD2 (7 bases). The V and J ends lost 2 bases and 3 bases respectively, with 20 bases between them. CDR3 size: 17 residues. Germline CDR1 reads SEHNR; CDR2 reads FQNEAQ (reference sequence). The CDR3 DNA reads TGTGCCAGCAGCTTATCCGGGGGGCCCCCCTTTTACTACGAGCAGTACGTC. Its protein product is CASSLSGGPPFYYEQYV.